This T cell receptor (beta chain) stems from a study of cytomegalovirus exposure and HLA in healthy donors. General study results and limits: Solely CMV serostatus was available to characterize immune exposure.

The ends lost 0 bases at V and 3 bases at J; junction bases unmatched: 2. CDR1 SGHNT and CDR2 YYREEE come from the germline V gene (reference sequence). The CDR3 length is 14 residues. Note on this clone: Its target is unknown.

PCR was performed using 60 Vbeta and 13 Jbeta primers. Using immunoSEQ multiplex PCR, the repertoire was profiled, and TCRdb retains in-frame clones only, with some absent. This sample has roughly 130,000 clones, with around 83% found just once. This sequence joins TRBV5-4 and TRBJ1-2; 7 bases are shared with TRBD1. The sequencing input was PBMCs. The TCR comes from a woman aged 18-29 years in good health and CMV-seropositive. CDR3 sequence reads: CASSLGDRDYGYTF. In DNA, the CDR3 is TGTGCCAGCAGCTTGGGAGACAGGGACTATGGCTACACCTTC.